The rows below give T cell receptor beta chains drawn from one sample of a study of blood T cell repertoires in COVID-19. Sequencing was performed with immunoSEQ multiplex PCR; in TCRdb, only in-frame clones are kept and a portion is missing. The repertoire holds 30,000 to 35,000 clones, about 78% seen once, with around 7% in the top ten. The sequenced material came from peripheral blood. The receptors were gathered from a woman in her sixties with acute or convalescent COVID-19. Each CDR3 is given with its conserved first and last residue. The D gene is left open where the match is weak. A clone size is listed for some rows: how often the clone was seen (once, few, many), or a class if it is expanded.

size	V	J	D	CDR3	DNA
-	TRBV19	TRBJ2-1	-	CASSIEAAYNEQFF	TGTGCCAGTAGTATCGAGGCAGCCTACAATGAGCAGTTCTTC
-	TRBV5-1	TRBJ1-3	-	CASSLTGDSGNTIYF	TGCGCCAGCAGCTTGACGGGTGACTCTGGAAACACCATATATTTT
-	TRBV6-5	TRBJ2-1	-	CASSSDTGSYNEQFF	TGTGCCAGCAGTTCCGACACAGGCTCCTACAATGAGCAGTTCTTC
-	TRBV14	TRBJ1-2	-	CASSQVGFLWF	TGTGCCAGCAGCCAAGTCGGGTTCTTGTGGTTC
-	TRBV10-2	TRBJ2-7	TRBD1	CASSQTGRTYEQYF	TGCGCCAGCAGTCAGACAGGGCGAACCTACGAGCAGTACTTC
-	TRBV10-1	TRBJ1-4	-	CASSDDQGWAPNEKLFF	TGCGCCAGCAGTGATGACCAAGGATGGGCCCCCAATGAAAAACTGTTTTTT
once	TRBV18	TRBJ2-1	TRBD2	CASSPLAGGYNEQFF	TGTGCCAGCTCACCTCTAGCGGGAGGCTACAATGAGCAGTTCTTC
-	TRBV28	TRBJ2-1	TRBD2	CASSGPHGLAGGSYNEQFF	TGTGCCAGCAGTGGCCCACACGGACTAGCGGGGGGCTCCTACAATGAGCAGTTCTTC
-	TRBV28	TRBJ2-3	-	CASSGGTSTDTQYF	TGTGCCAGCAGCGGAGGGACTAGCACAGATACGCAGTATTTT
medium-sized	TRBV7-9	TRBJ1-6	TRBD1	CASRPTGTGNSPLHF	TGTGCCAGCAGACCTACCGGGACAGGGAATTCACCCCTCCACTTT
-	TRBV19	TRBJ2-2	-	CASSQRQDANTGELFF	TGTGCCAGTAGCCAACGACAGGACGCGAACACCGGGGAGCTGTTTTTT
-	TRBV15	TRBJ2-6	-	CATSRDSYQDSSYGWANVLTF	TGTGCCACCAGCAGAGATTCTTATCAGGACAGTAGTTATGGTTGGGCCAACGTCCTGACTTTC
once	TRBV6-6	TRBJ2-2	-	CASSFRQLPTGELFF	TGTGCCAGCAGTTTCCGACAACTCCCGACCGGGGAGCTGTTTTTT
few	TRBV5-4	TRBJ1-1	-	CASSLVPSTEAFF	TGTGCCAGCAGCTTGGTACCGAGCACTGAAGCTTTCTTT
-	TRBV11-2	TRBJ2-7	-	CASSPRDPAEQYF	TGTGCCAGCAGCCCCAGGGATCCAGCCGAGCAGTACTTC
few	TRBV7-9	TRBJ2-1	TRBD2	CASSLGPSGGYNEQFF	TGTGCCAGCAGCTTAGGTCCTAGCGGGGGCTACAATGAGCAGTTCTTC
-	TRBV15	TRBJ1-6	-	CATSRGEEGSPLHF	TGTGCCACCAGCAGAGGGGAGGAGGGATCACCCCTCCACTTT
-	TRBV9	TRBJ1-2	-	CASSGGAGYYGYTF	TGTGCCAGCAGCGGCGGGGCAGGGTACTATGGCTACACCTTC
-	TRBV6-5	TRBJ1-5	-	CASGEGAGNQPQHF	TGTGCCAGCGGGGAGGGCGCGGGAAATCAGCCCCAGCATTTT
-	TRBV2	TRBJ1-6	-	CASRGDGGHNSPLHF	TGTGCCAGCAGGGGGGACGGGGGTCATAATTCACCCCTCCACTTT
-	TRBV5-5	TRBJ2-7	TRBD1	CASSLRTGHYEQYF	TGTGCCAGCAGCTTAAGGACAGGGCACTACGAGCAGTACTTC
once	TRBV23-1	TRBJ1-1	-	CASSQSGSSVDVLNTEAFF	TGCGCCAGCAGTCAATCGGGGAGCTCCGTCGACGTTCTGAACACTGAAGCTTTCTTT
few	TRBV7-2	TRBJ2-5	TRBD2	CASSLDSGGATQYF	TGTGCCAGCAGCTTGGATAGCGGGGGGGCGACCCAGTACTTC
few	TRBV6-5	TRBJ2-7	TRBD1	CASSYGQGTEQYF	TGTGCCAGCAGTTACGGACAGGGAACCGAGCAGTACTTC
-	TRBV6-5	TRBJ2-5	TRBD2	CASSYGAGGRETQYF	TGTGCCAGCAGTTACGGAGCGGGGGGGCGGGAGACCCAGTACTTC
-	TRBV6-1	TRBJ1-6	-	CASSELGGPLHF	TGTGCCAGCAGTGAACTGGGGGGACCCCTCCACTTT
-	TRBV24-1	TRBJ1-5	TRBD1	CATSDSGTGGNQPQHF	TGTGCCACCAGTGATTCCGGGACAGGGGGCAATCAGCCCCAGCATTTT
-	TRBV27	TRBJ2-7	TRBD2	CASSFYSGGMSYEQYF	TGTGCCAGCAGTTTCTACTCGGGAGGGATGTCCTACGAGCAGTACTTC
-	TRBV6-1	TRBJ1-2	TRBD1	CASSGGVGQREVKNGYTF	TGTGCCAGCAGTGGCGGAGTGGGACAGAGAGAAGTGAAGAATGGCTACACCTTC
-	TRBV15	TRBJ2-5	-	CATSRGRQETQYF	TGTGCCACCAGCAGAGGGAGACAAGAGACCCAGTACTTC
few	TRBV7-9	TRBJ1-4	-	CASSTTASYEKLFF	TGTGCCAGCAGCACGACAGCTTCCTATGAAAAACTGTTTTTT
few	TRBV4-1	TRBJ2-1	-	CASSSARLAPNEQFF	TGCGCCAGCAGCAGCGCAAGGCTAGCGCCGAATGAGCAGTTCTTC